This T cell receptor (beta chain) comes out of a study of T cell responses to AZD1222 COVID-19 vaccine. About the study: Second-dose timings of about 4 or about 12 weeks were pooled.

A note on this clone: Its antigen is undetermined.

Clones were sequenced by immunoSEQ multiplex PCR, and TCRdb holds only the in-frame ones, with some missing. Of 90,000 to 150,000 clones listed, over 75% are singletons. Overall study results and limits: Unmutated variant regions are reportedly targeted by nearly half of spike-specific TCRs. Donors, mostly white British, included more females; clonal diversity was possibly underestimated.

Trimming removed 4 bases at V and 0 bases at J, with 5 bases between. The CDR3 covers 13 residues. Germline V gene data show CDR1 as MRHNA and CDR2 as SNTAGT. The source was peripheral blood, collected on day 0 of AZD1222 vaccination. This clonotype was sampled from an adult in good health. This chain joins TRBV6-4 and TRBJ2-3; D not resolved. CDR3 bases: TGTGCCAGCAGTGGGAGCAGCACAGATACGCAGTATTTT. It codes for CASSGSSTDTQYF.